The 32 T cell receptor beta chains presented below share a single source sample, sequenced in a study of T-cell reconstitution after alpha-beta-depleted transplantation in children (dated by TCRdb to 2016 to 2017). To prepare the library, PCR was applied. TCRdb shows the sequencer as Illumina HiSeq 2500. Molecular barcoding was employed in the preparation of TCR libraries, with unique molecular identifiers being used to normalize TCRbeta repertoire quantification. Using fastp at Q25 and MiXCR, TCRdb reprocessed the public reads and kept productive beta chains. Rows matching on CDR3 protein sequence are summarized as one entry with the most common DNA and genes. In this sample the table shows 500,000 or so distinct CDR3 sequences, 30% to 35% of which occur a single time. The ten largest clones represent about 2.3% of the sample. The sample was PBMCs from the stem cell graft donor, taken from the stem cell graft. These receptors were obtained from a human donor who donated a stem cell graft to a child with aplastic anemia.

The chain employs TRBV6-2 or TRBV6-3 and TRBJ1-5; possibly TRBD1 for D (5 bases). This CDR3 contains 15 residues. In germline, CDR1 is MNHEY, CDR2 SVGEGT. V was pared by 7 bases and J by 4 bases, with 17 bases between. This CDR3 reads CASIPGTSGNQPQHF. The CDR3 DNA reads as TGTGCCAGCATTCCAGGGACCTCCGGGAATCAGCCCCAGCATTTT.

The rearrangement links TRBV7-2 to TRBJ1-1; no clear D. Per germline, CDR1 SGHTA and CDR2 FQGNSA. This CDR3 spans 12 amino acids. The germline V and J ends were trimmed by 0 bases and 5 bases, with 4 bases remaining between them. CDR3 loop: CASSLAYTEAFF. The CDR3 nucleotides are TGTGCCAGCAGCTTAGCGTATACTGAAGCTTTCTTT.

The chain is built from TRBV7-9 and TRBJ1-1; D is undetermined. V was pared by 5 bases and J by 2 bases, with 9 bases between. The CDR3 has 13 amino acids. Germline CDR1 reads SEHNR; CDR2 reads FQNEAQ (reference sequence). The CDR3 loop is CASSPPTNTEAFF. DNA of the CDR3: TGTGCCAGCAGCCCCCCCACCAACACTGAAGCTTTCTTT.

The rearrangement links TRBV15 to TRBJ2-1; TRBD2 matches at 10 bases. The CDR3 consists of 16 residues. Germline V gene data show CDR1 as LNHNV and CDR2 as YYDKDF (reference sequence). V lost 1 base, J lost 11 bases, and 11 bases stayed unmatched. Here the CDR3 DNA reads TGTGCCACCAGCAGAGCGACTATTAGCGGGAGGCTCAAGCAGTTCTTC. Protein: CATSRATISGRLKQFF.

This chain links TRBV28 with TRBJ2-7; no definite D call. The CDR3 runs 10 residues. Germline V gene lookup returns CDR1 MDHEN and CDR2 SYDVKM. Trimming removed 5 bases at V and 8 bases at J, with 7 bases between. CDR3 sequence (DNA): TGTGCCAGCAGTCGACACAAGCAGTACTTC. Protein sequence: CASSRHKQYF.

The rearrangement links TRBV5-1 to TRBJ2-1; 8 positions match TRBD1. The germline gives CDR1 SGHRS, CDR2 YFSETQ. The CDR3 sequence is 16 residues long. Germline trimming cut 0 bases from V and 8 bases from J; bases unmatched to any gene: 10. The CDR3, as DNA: TGCGCCAGCAGCTTGGCCCCGGACAGGGAATTGCATGAGCAGTTCTTC. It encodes CASSLAPDRELHEQFF.

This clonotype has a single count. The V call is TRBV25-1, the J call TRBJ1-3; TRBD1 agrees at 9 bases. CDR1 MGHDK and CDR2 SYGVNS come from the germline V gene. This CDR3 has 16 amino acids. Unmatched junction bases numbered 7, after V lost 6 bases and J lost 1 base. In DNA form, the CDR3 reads TGTGCCAGCAGGGGGACAGGGAGAGGTTCTGGAAACACCATATATTTT. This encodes CASRGTGRGSGNTIYF.

The CDR3 DNA reads as TGTGCCAGCAGCTTAGAATTTAGCTACAATGAGCAGTTCTTC. Translated, it gives CASSLEFSYNEQFF. The rearrangement joins TRBV7-9 to TRBJ2-1; D gene unclear. The CDR3 is 14 residues long. V lost 1 base, J lost 3 bases, and 7 bases lay in between. CDR1 and CDR2 from the germline V gene are SEHNR and FQNEAQ (reference sequence).

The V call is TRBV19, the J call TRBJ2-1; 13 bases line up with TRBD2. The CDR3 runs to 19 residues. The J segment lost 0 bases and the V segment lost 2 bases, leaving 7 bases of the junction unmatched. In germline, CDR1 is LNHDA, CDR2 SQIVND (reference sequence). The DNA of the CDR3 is TGTGCCAGTAGTATAACCGGGACTAGCGGGACTAGCTCCTACAATGAGCAGTTCTTC. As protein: CASSITGTSGTSSYNEQFF.

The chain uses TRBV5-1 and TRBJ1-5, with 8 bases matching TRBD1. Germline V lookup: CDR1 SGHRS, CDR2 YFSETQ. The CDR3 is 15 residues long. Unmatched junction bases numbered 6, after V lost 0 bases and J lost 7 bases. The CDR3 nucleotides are TGCGCCAGCAGCTTGGAGGGGACAGGATTCCAGCCCCAGCATTTT. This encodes CASSLEGTGFQPQHF.

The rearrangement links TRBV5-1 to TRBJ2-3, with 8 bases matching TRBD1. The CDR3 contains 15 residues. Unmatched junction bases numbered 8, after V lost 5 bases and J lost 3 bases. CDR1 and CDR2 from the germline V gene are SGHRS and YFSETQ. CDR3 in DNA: TGCGCCAGCAGTATACAGGGGGATCAAACAGATACGCAGTATTTT. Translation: CASSIQGDQTDTQYF.

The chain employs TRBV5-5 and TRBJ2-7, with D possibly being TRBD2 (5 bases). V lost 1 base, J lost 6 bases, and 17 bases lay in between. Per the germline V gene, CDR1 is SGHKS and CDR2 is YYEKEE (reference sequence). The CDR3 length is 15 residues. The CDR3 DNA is TGTGCCAGCAGCTTGAGTCTTGCGGGCCTCCGCGAGCAGTACTTC. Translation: CASSLSLAGLREQYF. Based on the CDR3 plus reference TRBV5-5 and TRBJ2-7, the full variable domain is DAGVTQSPTHLIKTRGQQVTLRCSPISGHKSVSWYQQVLGQGPQFIFQYYEKEERGRGNFPDRFSARQFPNYSSELNVNALLLGDSALYLCASSLSLAGLREQYFGPGTRLTVT.

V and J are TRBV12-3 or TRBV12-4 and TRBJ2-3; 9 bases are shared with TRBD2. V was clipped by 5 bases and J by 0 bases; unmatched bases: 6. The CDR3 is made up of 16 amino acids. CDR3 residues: CASSRSGRTSTDTQYF. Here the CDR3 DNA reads TGTGCCAGCAGTCGCAGCGGGAGGACTAGCACAGATACGCAGTATTTT.

The CDR3 bases are TGTGCCAGCAGTGAAGCCCTTTTTTCGTCCGGGGGGCGAATCGACGAGCAGTACGTC. Protein sequence: CASSEALFSSGGRIDEQYV. The J gene is TRBJ2-7, the V gene TRBV6-1; D perhaps matches TRBD2 (7 bases). Trimming removed 0 bases from V and 5 bases from J, with 26 bases in between. Per germline, CDR1 MNHNS and CDR2 SASEGT. The CDR3 length is 19 residues.

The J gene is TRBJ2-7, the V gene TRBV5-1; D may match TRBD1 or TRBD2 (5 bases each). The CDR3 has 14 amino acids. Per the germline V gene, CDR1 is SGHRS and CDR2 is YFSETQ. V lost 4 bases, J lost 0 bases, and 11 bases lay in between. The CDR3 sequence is CASSPLGDSYEQYF. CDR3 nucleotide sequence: TGCGCCAGCAGCCCACTAGGGGACTCCTACGAGCAGTACTTC.

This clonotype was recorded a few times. CDR3 amino acids: CASSLVSPGPNTEAFF. The CDR3 DNA follows: TGTGCCAGCAGCTTAGTATCGCCAGGGCCGAACACTGAAGCTTTCTTT. J is TRBJ1-1 and V is TRBV7-9; TRBD1 is a possible D gene (5 bases). Per germline, CDR1 SEHNR and CDR2 FQNEAQ (reference sequence). V was shortened by 1 base and J by 1 base, with 13 bases between the two germline ends. The CDR3 consists of 16 residues. The full variable domain, its missing parts supplied by reference TRBV7-9 and TRBJ1-1, is DTGVSQNPRHKITKRGQNVTFRCDPISEHNRLYWYRQTLGQGPEFLTYFQNEAQLEKSRLLSDRFSAERPKGSFSTLEIQRTEQGDSAMYLCASSLVSPGPNTEAFFGQGTRLTVV.

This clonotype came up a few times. CDR3 region: CASSRYQGDNSPLHF. In DNA form, the CDR3 reads TGCGCCAGCAGCAGATATCAGGGGGATAATTCACCCCTCCACTTT. The J gene is TRBJ1-6, the V gene TRBV5-1, with 7 bases lining up with TRBD1. The CDR3 has 15 amino acids. CDR1 and CDR2 from the germline V gene are SGHRS and YFSETQ. J lost 5 bases, V lost 4 bases, and 6 bases had no gene match.

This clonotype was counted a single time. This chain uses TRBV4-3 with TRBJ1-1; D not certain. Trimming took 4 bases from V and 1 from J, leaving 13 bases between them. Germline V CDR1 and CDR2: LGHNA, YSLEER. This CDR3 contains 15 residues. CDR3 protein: CASSRSGQSNTEAFF. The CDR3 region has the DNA TGCGCCAGCAGCCGTAGTGGGCAGTCGAACACTGAAGCTTTCTTT.

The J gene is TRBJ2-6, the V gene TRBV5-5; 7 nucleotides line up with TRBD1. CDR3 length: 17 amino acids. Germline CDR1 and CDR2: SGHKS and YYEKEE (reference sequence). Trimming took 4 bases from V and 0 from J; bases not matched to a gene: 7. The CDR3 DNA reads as TGTGCCAGCAGCCACCGGGACAGCCTCTCTGGGGCCAACGTCCTGACTTTC. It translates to CASSHRDSLSGANVLTF.

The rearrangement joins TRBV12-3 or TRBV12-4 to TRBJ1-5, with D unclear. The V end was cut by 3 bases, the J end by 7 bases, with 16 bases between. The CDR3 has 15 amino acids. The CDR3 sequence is CASSLVGGIQQPQHF. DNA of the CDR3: TGTGCCAGCAGTTTGGTGGGAGGGATTCAACAGCCCCAGCATTTT.

The CDR3: CASIQGPARYTEAFF. The CDR3 DNA follows: TGTGCCAGCATTCAGGGTCCGGCAAGATACACTGAAGCTTTCTTT. V gene TRBV6-1 combines with J gene TRBJ1-1, with D tentatively TRBD1 (5 bases). This CDR3 region has 15 residues. Germline V CDR1 and CDR2: MNHNS, SASEGT. Trimming stripped 7 bases from V and 3 bases from J, with 18 bases between.

The DNA of the CDR3 is TGTGCCAGCAGTTTACTCCCGGGGGCCGGGCAGCCCCAGCATTTT. It specifies CASSLLPGAGQPQHF. The chain recombines TRBV28 with TRBJ1-5, with D perhaps matching TRBD1 (6 bases). Trimming took off 2 bases at V and 7 bases at J, with 15 bases between the two ends. This CDR3 comprises 15 residues. Germline V gives CDR1 MDHEN, CDR2 SYDVKM.

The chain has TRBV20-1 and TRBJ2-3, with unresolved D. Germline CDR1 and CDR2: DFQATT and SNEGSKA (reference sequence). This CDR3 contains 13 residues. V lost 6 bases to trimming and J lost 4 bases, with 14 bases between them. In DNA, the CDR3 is TGCAGTGCCGAACCTTTTGGCGCAGATACGCAGTATTTT. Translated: CSAEPFGADTQYF.

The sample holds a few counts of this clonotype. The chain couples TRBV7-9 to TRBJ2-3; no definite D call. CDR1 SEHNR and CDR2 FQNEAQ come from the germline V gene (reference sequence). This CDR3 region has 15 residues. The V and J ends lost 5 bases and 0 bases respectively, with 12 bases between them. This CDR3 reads CASSRTDTSTDTQYF. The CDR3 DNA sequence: TGTGCCAGCAGCCGGACGGATACTAGCACAGATACGCAGTATTTT. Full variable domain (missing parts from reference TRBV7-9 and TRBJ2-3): DTGVSQNPRHKITKRGQNVTFRCDPISEHNRLYWYRQTLGQGPEFLTYFQNEAQLEKSRLLSDRFSAERPKGSFSTLEIQRTEQGDSAMYLCASSRTDTSTDTQYFGPGTRLTVL.

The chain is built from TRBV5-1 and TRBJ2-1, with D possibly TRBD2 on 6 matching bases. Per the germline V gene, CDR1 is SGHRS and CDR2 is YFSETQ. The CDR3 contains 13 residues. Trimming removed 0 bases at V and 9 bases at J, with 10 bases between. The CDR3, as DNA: TGCGCCAGCAGCTTGGCACTGGGGGGTGAGCAGTTCTTC. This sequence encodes CASSLALGGEQFF.

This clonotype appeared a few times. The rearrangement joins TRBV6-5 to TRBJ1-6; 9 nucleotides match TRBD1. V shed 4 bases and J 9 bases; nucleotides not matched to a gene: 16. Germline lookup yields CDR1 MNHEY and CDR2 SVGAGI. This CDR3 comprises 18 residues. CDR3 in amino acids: CASSFSEFSGQGSSPLHF. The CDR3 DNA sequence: TGTGCCAGCAGTTTTAGCGAATTCTCCGGACAGGGGAGTTCACCCCTCCACTTT.

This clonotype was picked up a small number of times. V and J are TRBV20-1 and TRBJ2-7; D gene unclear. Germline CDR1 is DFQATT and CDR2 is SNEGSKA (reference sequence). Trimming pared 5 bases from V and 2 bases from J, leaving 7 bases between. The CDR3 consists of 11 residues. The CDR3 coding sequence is TGCAGTGCTCTGGGTGCCTACGAGCAGTACTTC. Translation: CSALGAYEQYF.

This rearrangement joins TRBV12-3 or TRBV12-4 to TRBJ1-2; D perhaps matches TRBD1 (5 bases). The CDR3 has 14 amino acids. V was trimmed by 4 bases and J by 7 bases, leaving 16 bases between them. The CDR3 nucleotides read TGTGCCAGCAGTTGGGGGACGTCCCCGAGTGGCTACACCTTC. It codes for CASSWGTSPSGYTF.

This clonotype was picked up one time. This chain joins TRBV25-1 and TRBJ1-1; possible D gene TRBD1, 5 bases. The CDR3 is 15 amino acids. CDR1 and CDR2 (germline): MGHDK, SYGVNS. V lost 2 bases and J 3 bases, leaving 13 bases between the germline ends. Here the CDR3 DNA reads TGTGCCAGCAGTGAAACGGGGGGAAGGGACACTGAAGCTTTCTTT. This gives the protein CASSETGGRDTEAFF.

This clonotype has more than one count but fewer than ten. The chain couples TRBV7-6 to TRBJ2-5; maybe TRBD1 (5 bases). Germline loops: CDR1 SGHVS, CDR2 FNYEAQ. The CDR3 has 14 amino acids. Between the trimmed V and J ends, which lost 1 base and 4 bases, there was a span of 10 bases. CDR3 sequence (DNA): TGTGCCAGCAGCTTAGTCAAGGGGCCAGAGACCCAGTACTTC. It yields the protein CASSLVKGPETQYF.

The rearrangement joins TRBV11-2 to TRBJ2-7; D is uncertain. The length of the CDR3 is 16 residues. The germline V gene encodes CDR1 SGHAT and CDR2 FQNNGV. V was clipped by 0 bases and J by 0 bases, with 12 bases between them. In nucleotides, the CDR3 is TGTGCCAGCAGCTTAGAGGGTGGAACCCTCTCCTACGAGCAGTACTTC. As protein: CASSLEGGTLSYEQYF.

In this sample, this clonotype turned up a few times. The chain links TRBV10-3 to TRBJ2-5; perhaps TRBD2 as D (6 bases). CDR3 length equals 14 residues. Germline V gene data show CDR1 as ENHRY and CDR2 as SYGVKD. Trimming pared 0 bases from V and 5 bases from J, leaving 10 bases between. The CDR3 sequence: CAISESGSGETQYF. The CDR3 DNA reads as TGTGCCATCAGTGAGTCGGGGAGCGGGGAGACCCAGTACTTC.